Each of the 11 T cell receptor beta chains below was sequenced from the same sample in a study of CD8 T cells in ankylosing spondylitis. TCRdb passed the 5' RACE reads through MiXCR, listing each CDR3 protein once. The sample records 30,000 to 45,000 distinct CDR3 sequences, roughly an eighth being singletons. The sequencing input was synovial fluid, either unsorted or a sorted T cell fraction (not recorded which). These receptors were taken from a male donor with ankylosing spondylitis.

V gene TRBV20-1 combines with J gene TRBJ1-6; TRBD1 might be the D (5 bases). V was clipped by 4 bases and J by 8 bases, with 9 bases between them. The CDR3 covers 12 residues. The germline gives CDR1 DFQATT, CDR2 SNEGSKA (reference sequence). The CDR3 coding sequence is TGCAGTGCTACGGACATTTATTCACCCCTCCACTTT. It encodes CSATDIYSPLHF.

This clonotype has at least ten counts. This chain connects TRBV20-1 to TRBJ1-1; tentative D call: TRBD1 (5 bases). Germline CDR1 is DFQATT and CDR2 is SNEGSKA (reference sequence). The CDR3 extends over 12 amino acids. The V and J ends lost 7 bases and 4 bases respectively, with 13 bases between them. CDR3 loop: CSVFLGATEAFF. The CDR3 DNA reads as TGCAGTGTATTCCTTGGGGCCACTGAAGCTTTCTTT.

The count of this clonotype is one. The chain's CDR3 is CASSLDLGSNTEAFF. In DNA, the CDR3 is TGTGCCAGCAGCTTGGACTTAGGGTCGAACACTGAAGCTTTCTTT. The rearrangement links TRBV7-9 to TRBJ1-1; D remains ambiguous. The V gene's germline CDR1 is SEHNR and CDR2 FQNEAQ (reference sequence). CDR3 size: 15 residues. The V end was cut by 3 bases, the J end by 1 base, with 12 bases between.

This clonotype turned up a few times. The gene calls are TRBV14 and TRBJ2-7, with TRBD1 matching 8 bases. CDR1 and CDR2 from the germline V gene are SGHDN and FVKESK. V shed 2 bases and J 2 bases; nucleotides not matched to a gene: 8. The CDR3 loop spans 16 amino acids. CDR3 residues: CASSQTGTGTPYEQYF. In DNA, the CDR3 is TGTGCCAGCAGCCAAACCGGGACAGGAACTCCCTACGAGCAGTACTTC. Based on the CDR3 plus reference TRBV14 and TRBJ2-7, the full variable domain is EAGVTQFPSHSVIEKGQTVTLRCDPISGHDNLYWYRRVMGKEIKFLLHFVKESKQDESGMPNNRFLAERTGGTYSTLKVQPAELEDSGVYFCASSQTGTGTPYEQYFGPGTRLTVT.

By proportion, this clonotype is medium-sized (0.01 to 0.1%). The chain combines TRBV6-5 with TRBJ1-5; D not resolved. The germline V gene has CDR1 MNHEY and CDR2 SVGAGI. Trimming removed 6 bases at V and 7 bases at J, with 13 bases between. The CDR3 has 13 amino acids. The CDR3 DNA reads as TGTGCCAGCAGCTCCCCCGGACGGCAGCCCCAGCATTTT. Amino acids: CASSSPGRQPQHF.

This rearrangement joins TRBV20-1 to TRBJ2-1, with 9 nucleotides matching TRBD2. Trimming cost V 0 bases and J 6 bases; bases outside gene matches: 9. This CDR3 region has 16 residues. Germline assignment: CDR1 DFQATT and CDR2 SNEGSKA (reference sequence). The CDR3 reads CSARDPWSGRLNEQFF. The CDR3 DNA reads as TGCAGTGCTAGAGATCCCTGGAGCGGGAGGCTCAATGAGCAGTTCTTC.

The chain is built from TRBV7-8 and TRBJ2-5, with 7 bases lining up with TRBD1. Trimming at V came to 1 base and at J to 4 bases, leaving 6 bases not matched to a gene. This CDR3 region has 15 residues. Germline CDR1 and CDR2: SGHVS and FQNEAQ. The chain's CDR3 is CASSLGLTGRETQYF. The CDR3 DNA sequence: TGTGCCAGCAGCTTAGGGCTGACAGGGCGAGAGACCCAGTACTTC.

The sample holds many counts of this clonotype. The chain carries TRBV20-1 and TRBJ2-7; TRBD1 matches at 10 bases. The trim removed 7 bases at V and 3 bases at J, leaving 9 bases unmatched. The germline CDR1 and CDR2 sequences are DFQATT and SNEGSKA (reference sequence). The CDR3 is made up of 14 amino acids. CDR3 DNA sequence: TGCAGTGTCCCGGGGACAGGGGTACTCTACGAGCAGTACTTC. As protein: CSVPGTGVLYEQYF.

The chain recombines TRBV9 with TRBJ2-5, with 9 bases lining up with TRBD2. V gave up 3 bases and J gave up 6 bases; unmatched junction bases: 12. Germline CDR1 SGDLS, CDR2 YYNGEE. The CDR3 length is 16 residues. The CDR3 here is CASSAPGAGGEQTQYF. Here the CDR3 DNA reads TGTGCCAGCAGCGCCCCAGGGGCGGGGGGGGAGCAGACCCAGTACTTC.

J is TRBJ2-5 and V is TRBV3-1; D gene unclear. The CDR3 is made up of 15 amino acids. V lost 0 bases and J 4 bases, leaving 12 bases between the germline ends. Germline CDR1 LGHDT, CDR2 YNNKEL (reference sequence). The CDR3, as DNA: TGTGCCAGCAGCCAAGATCTCTTAGAGGCAGAGACCCAGTACTTC. This encodes CASSQDLLEAETQYF.

This clonotype came up a few times. This rearrangement joins TRBV30 to TRBJ2-7; unclear D gene. Germline assignment: CDR1 GTSNPN and CDR2 SVGIG (reference sequence). The CDR3 loop spans 10 amino acids. V dropped 4 bases and J dropped 7 bases, with 8 bases sitting between them. CDR3 sequence reads: CAWKATEQYF. The CDR3 DNA reads as TGTGCCTGGAAGGCCACAGAGCAGTACTTC. Full variable domain (rest looked up from reference TRBV30 and TRBJ2-7): SQTIHQWPATLVQPVGSPLSLECTVEGTSNPNLYWYRQAAGRGLQLLFYSVGIGQISSEVPQNLSASRPQDRQFILSSKKLLLSDSGFYLCAWKATEQYFGPGTRLTVT.